The sample holds many counts of the clone carrying this T cell receptor beta chain. Its antigen is unidentified. The observed sequence ends 3 residues before the CDR3 terminus, with the missing tail filled in from the germline J gene. Heparinized whole blood, 5 to 8 ml, came from each donor. The sample originates from a study of T cell clonality in common variable immunodeficiency. Findings of the study overall: Common variable immunodeficiency TCR beta sequences reportedly had fewer deletions and N-nucleotide insertions. CVID subjects had higher TCRbeta clonality than healthy controls, most marked in about a third. CVID subjects shared fewer TCRbeta clones than healthy controls did.

The ends were cut back, 2 bases at V and 1 base at J, with 8 bases in the middle. The CDR3 is 15 amino acids. The germline gives CDR1 MNHNS, CDR2 SASEGT. Sequencing used immunoSEQ multiplex PCR; TCRdb keeps in-frame clones, though not all of them. This sample comprises approximately 37,000 clones, none seen once only. The source is a person aged 18 to 75 in good health. The specimen sequenced was peripheral blood mononuclear cells. The gene calls are TRBV6-1 and TRBJ2-2, with D maybe TRBD2 (7 bases). The CDR3 bases that were read are TGTGCCAGCAGTGAAAGGGGGGGGAACACCGGGGAG. This sequence encodes CASSERGGNTGE. In full, the CDR3 is CASSERGGNTGELFF.